Each of the 8 T cell receptor beta chains below was sequenced from the same sample in a study of T cell repertoires in cytomegalovirus infection. TCRdb used MiXCR to reprocess the reads, holding one entry per CDR3 protein. The sample lists about 180,000 distinct CDR3 sequences, roughly 14% occurring once. Sequencing used PBMCs. These receptors came from a human donor in good health (CMV status not recorded). Some clones in this sample may be carry-over from other donors' samples.

J is TRBJ1-1 and V is TRBV4-1; no clear D. CDR1 and CDR2 (germline): MGHRA, YSYEKL. V lost 1 base and J 2 bases, leaving 11 bases between the germline ends. The CDR3 has 15 residues. The CDR3 sequence is CASSQGRTLNTEAFF. The CDR3 DNA follows: TGCGCCAGCAGCCAAGGTAGGACCCTAAACACTGAAGCTTTCTTT.

Concerning this clonotype: This may be a read error, as it is one base from a much larger clone. CDR3 coding DNA: TGCAGTACTAGGACGGGAGGGAACACCGGGGAGCTGTTTTTT. Amino acid sequence: CSTRTGGNTGELFF. The gene calls are TRBV20-1 and TRBJ2-2, with 7 bases that match TRBD2. This CDR3 is built from 14 residues. CDR1 and CDR2 (germline): DFQATT, SNEGSKA (reference sequence).

This clonotype was counted at least ten times. The V call is TRBV10-3, the J call TRBJ1-1; D is uncertain. The CDR3 spans 14 residues. With 4 bases removed from V and 3 bases from J, the gap between germline ends came to 12 bases. Germline-derived CDR1 and CDR2 are ENHRY and SYGVKD. The CDR3 DNA reads as TGTGCCATCAGTGGAGGTGGGAGGTACACTGAAGCTTTCTTT. Translated: CAISGGGRYTEAFF.

The V and J genes are TRBV7-9 and TRBJ2-7, with 10 bases aligning to TRBD1. Trimming cost V 1 base and J 7 bases; bases outside gene matches: 10. There are 16 residues in the CDR3. In germline, CDR1 is SEHNR, CDR2 FQNEAQ (reference sequence). The CDR3 region has the DNA TGTGCCAGCAGCTTAGACCCGGGACAGGGGTCCCCTGAGCAGTACTTC. Translating gives CASSLDPGQGSPEQYF.

The V and J genes are TRBV12-3 or TRBV12-4 and TRBJ2-7, with a tentative D call TRBD1 (5 bases). This CDR3 has 13 residues. V was clipped by 5 bases and J by 10 bases, with 18 bases between them. The DNA of the CDR3 is TGTGCCAGCAGTCCCGTATCAGGGTTATCTCAGTACTTC. The encoded protein is CASSPVSGLSQYF.

At least ten counts were recorded for this clonotype. The chain has TRBV7-3 and TRBJ2-1, with D possibly being TRBD2 (6 bases). The CDR3 runs to 18 residues. Germline V gene data show CDR1 as SGHTA and CDR2 as FQGTGA. Trimming removed 1 base from V and 4 bases from J, with 20 bases in between. CDR3 sequence (DNA): TGTGCCAGCAGCTTAAACCCCCCGGGCCTCGGGACTTACAATGAGCAGTTCTTC. It translates to CASSLNPPGLGTYNEQFF.

The sample holds many counts of this clonotype. The V call is TRBV10-3, the J call TRBJ1-5; D gene uncertain. Trimming took off 4 bases at V and 7 bases at J, with 11 bases between the two ends. CDR3 length: 13 amino acids. The germline V gene has CDR1 ENHRY and CDR2 SYGVKD. The CDR3 region has the DNA TGTGCCATCAGTGGGGAGTTGGGCCAGCCCCAGCATTTT. As protein: CAISGELGQPQHF.

This clonotype was observed many times. V gene TRBV5-1 combines with J gene TRBJ2-7; 7 nucleotides agree with TRBD1. The trim removed 5 bases at V and 2 bases at J, leaving 10 bases unmatched. The germline CDR1 and CDR2 sequences are SGHRS and YFSETQ. This CDR3 is 15 amino acids long. The CDR3 sequence is CASSPETGLTYEQYF. CDR3 nucleotide sequence: TGCGCCAGCAGTCCGGAGACAGGGTTAACCTACGAGCAGTACTTC.